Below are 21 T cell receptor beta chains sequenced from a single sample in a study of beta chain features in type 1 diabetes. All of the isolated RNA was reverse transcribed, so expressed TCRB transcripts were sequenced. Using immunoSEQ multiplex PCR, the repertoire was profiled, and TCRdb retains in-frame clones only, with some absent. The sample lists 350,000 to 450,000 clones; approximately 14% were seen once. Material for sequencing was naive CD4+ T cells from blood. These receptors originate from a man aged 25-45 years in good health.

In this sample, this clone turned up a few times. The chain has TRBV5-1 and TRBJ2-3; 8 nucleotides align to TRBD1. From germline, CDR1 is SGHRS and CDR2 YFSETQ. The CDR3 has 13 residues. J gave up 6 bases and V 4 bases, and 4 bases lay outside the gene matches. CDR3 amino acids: CASSPDRVDTQYF. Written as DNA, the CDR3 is TGCGCCAGCAGCCCGGACAGGGTGGATACGCAGTATTTT. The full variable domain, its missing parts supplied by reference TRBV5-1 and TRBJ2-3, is KAGVTQTPRYLIKTRGQQVTLSCSPISGHRSVSWYQQTPGQGLQFLFEYFSETQRNKGNFPGRFSGRQFSNSRSEMNVSTLELGDSALYLCASSPDRVDTQYFGPGTRLTVL.

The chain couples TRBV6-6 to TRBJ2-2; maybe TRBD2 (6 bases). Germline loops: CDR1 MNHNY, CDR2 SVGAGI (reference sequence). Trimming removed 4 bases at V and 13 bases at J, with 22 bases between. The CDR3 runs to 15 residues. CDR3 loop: CASSSDPHSGGGLFF. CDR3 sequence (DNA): TGTGCCAGCAGTTCCGACCCCCACTCTGGGGGAGGGCTGTTTTTT.

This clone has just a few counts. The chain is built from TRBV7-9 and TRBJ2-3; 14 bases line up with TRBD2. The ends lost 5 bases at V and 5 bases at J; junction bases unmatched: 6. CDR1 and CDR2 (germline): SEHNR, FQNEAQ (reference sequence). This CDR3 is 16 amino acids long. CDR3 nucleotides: TGTGCCAGCAGCCCATTGGGACTAGCGGGAGAAGATACGCAGTATTTT. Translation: CASSPLGLAGEDTQYF.

CDR3 in amino acids: CASRPRNGEKQYV. CDR3 coding DNA: TGCGCCAGCAGACCCCGTAACGGGGAGAAGCAGTACGTC. V gene TRBV23-1 combines with J gene TRBJ2-7; D may be TRBD2 (5 bases). TRBV23-1 is noted as an ORF with a role that remains uncertain. V was cut by 6 bases and J by 8 bases, with 17 bases left in between. The CDR3 runs to 13 residues.

CDR3 protein: CAWTSGLNEQFF. CDR3 sequence (DNA): TGTGCCTGGACTAGCGGACTAAATGAGCAGTTCTTC. The rearrangement joins TRBV30 to TRBJ2-1; 7 bases line up with TRBD2. The CDR3 sequence is 12 residues long. The V segment lost 4 bases and the J segment 7 bases; nucleotides outside the gene matches: 4. The germline gives CDR1 GTSNPN, CDR2 SVGIG (reference sequence).

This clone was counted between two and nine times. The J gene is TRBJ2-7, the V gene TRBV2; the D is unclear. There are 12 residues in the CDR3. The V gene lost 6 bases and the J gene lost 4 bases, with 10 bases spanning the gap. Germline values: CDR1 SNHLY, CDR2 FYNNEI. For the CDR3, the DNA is TGTGCCAGCAGGCAGTGGAGTTACGAGCAGTACTTC. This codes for CASRQWSYEQYF.

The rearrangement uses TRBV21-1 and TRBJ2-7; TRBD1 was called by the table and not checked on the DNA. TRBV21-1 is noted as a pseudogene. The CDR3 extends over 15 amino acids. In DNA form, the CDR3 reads TGTGCCAGCAGCAATCCCCCAGGGATTTCCTACGAGCAGTACTTC. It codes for CASSNPPGISYEQYF.

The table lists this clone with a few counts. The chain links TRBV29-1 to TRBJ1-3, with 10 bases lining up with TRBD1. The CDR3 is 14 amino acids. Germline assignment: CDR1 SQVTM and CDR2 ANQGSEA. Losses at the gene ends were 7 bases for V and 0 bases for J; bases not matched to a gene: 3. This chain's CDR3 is CSARTGGSGNTIYF. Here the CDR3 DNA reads TGCAGCGCTAGGACAGGGGGCTCTGGAAACACCATATATTTT.

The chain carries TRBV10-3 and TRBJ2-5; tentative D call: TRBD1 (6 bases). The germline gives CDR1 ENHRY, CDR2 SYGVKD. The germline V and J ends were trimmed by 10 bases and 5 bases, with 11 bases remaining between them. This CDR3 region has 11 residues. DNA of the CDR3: TGTGCCACAGGGGAGTGGGAGACCCAGTACTTC. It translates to CATGEWETQYF.

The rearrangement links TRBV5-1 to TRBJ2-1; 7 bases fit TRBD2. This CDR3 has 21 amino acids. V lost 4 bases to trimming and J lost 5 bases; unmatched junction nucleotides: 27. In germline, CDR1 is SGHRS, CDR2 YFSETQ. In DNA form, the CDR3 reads TGCGCCAGCAGCGTAGGGGTGAGGAGTCTCAGGACTGTAGCGGGTAACAATGAGCAGTTCTTC. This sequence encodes CASSVGVRSLRTVAGNNEQFF.

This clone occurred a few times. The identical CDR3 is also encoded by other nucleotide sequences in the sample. CDR3 sequence (DNA): TGTGCCAGCAGCTTGGACAGGGCCACAGATACGCAGTATTTT. This encodes CASSLDRATDTQYF. The chain links TRBV7-2 to TRBJ2-3, with 8 bases lining up with TRBD1. The CDR3 consists of 14 residues. Trimming took 3 bases from V and 2 from J; bases not matched to a gene: 1. CDR1 SGHTA and CDR2 FQGNSA come from the germline V gene. The variable domain in full, completed from reference TRBV7-2 and TRBJ2-3, reads GAGVSQSPSNKVTEKGKDVELRCDPISGHTALYWYRQSLGQGLEFLIYFQGNSAPDKSGLPSDRFSAERTGGSVSTLTIQRTQQEDSAVYLCASSLDRATDTQYFGPGTRLTVL.

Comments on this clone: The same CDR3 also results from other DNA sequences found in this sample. CDR3 sequence reads: CASSVGPNTGELFF. The CDR3 DNA follows: TGTGCCAGCAGCGTAGGCCCGAACACCGGGGAGCTGTTTTTT. The chain is built from TRBV9 and TRBJ2-2, with D unclear. From germline, CDR1 is SGDLS and CDR2 YYNGEE. The V end was cut by 0 bases, the J end by 0 bases, with 3 bases between. This CDR3 is built from 14 residues.

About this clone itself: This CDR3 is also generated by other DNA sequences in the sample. Here the CDR3 reads CASSVSGRATDTQYF. The CDR3, as DNA: TGTGCCAGCAGCGTAAGCGGGAGGGCCACAGATACGCAGTATTTT. The V and J genes are TRBV9 and TRBJ2-3; 10 nucleotides align to TRBD2. The germline V gene has CDR1 SGDLS and CDR2 YYNGEE. This CDR3 is built from 15 residues. Unmatched junction bases numbered 1, after V lost 1 base and J lost 2 bases.

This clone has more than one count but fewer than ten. This chain's CDR3 is CASSQGGYSNQPQHF. DNA for the CDR3: TGTGCCAGCAGCCAAGGCGGTTATAGCAATCAGCCCCAGCATTTT. This chain connects TRBV14 to TRBJ1-5; D remains ambiguous. The V gene's germline CDR1 is SGHDN and CDR2 FVKESK. This CDR3 is built from 15 residues. The V end lost 1 base, the J end lost 0 bases, and 7 bases lay between the germline ends.

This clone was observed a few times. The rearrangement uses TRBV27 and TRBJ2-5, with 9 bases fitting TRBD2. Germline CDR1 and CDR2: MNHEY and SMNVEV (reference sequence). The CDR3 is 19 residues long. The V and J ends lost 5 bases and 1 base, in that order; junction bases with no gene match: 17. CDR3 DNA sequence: TGTGCCAGCAGTCCCGCATGGCGGGGGGGCCGAGTGGGCCAAGAGACCCAGTACTTC. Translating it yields CASSPAWRGGRVGQETQYF.

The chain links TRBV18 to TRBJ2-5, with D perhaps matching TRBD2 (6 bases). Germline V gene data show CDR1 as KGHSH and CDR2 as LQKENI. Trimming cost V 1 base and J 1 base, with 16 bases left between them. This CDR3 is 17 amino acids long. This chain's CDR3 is CASSPLLVGRPQETQYF. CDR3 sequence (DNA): TGTGCCAGCTCACCACTGTTAGTCGGGAGACCCCAAGAGACCCAGTACTTC.

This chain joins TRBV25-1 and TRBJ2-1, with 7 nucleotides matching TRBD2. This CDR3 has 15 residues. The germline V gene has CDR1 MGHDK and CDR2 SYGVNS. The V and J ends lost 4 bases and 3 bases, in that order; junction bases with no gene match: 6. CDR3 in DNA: TGTGCCAGCAGTGCGGCGGGGGAACTCTACAATGAGCAGTTCTTC. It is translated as CASSAAGELYNEQFF.

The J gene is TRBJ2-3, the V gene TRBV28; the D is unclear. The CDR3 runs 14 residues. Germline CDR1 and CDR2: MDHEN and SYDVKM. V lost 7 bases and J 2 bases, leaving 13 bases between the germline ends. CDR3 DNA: TGTGCCAGCAACTATTTTAGTTCCACAGATACGCAGTATTTT. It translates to CASNYFSSTDTQYF.

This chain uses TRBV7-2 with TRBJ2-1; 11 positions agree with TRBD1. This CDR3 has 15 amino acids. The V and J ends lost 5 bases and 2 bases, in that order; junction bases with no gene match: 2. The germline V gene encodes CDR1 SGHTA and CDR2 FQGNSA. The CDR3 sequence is CASSRTGGAYNEQFF. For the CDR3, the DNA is TGTGCCAGCAGCCGGACAGGGGGCGCCTACAATGAGCAGTTCTTC. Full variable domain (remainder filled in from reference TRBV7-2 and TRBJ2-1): GAGVSQSPSNKVTEKGKDVELRCDPISGHTALYWYRQSLGQGLEFLIYFQGNSAPDKSGLPSDRFSAERTGGSVSTLTIQRTQQEDSAVYLCASSRTGGAYNEQFFGPGTRLTVL.

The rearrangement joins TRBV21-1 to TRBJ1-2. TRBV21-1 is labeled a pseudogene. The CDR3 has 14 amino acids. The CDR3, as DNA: TGTGCCAGCAGAAAAAGGTGGTGGGTGGCTGGCTACACCTTC. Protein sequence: CASRKRWWVAGYTF.

The CDR3 nucleotides are TGCGCCAGCAGCCAAGAGACAGGGCGTAACACTGAAGCTTTCTTT. As protein: CASSQETGRNTEAFF. The chain combines TRBV4-1 with TRBJ1-1, with 7 positions matching TRBD1. Germline V gives CDR1 MGHRA, CDR2 YSYEKL. The V segment lost 0 bases and the J segment 2 bases; nucleotides outside the gene matches: 3. The CDR3 sequence is 15 residues long.